A single T cell receptor beta chain is shown here with its context. This sample was taken from a study of blood T cell repertoires in COVID-19. Study overall: The United States, Italy and Spain supplied acute and convalescent COVID-19 samples. In each case, the material was cDNA or gDNA derived from T cells, B-cell-depleted T cells, or PBMCs.

Study processing details: Amplification of reference gene primers provided the estimated nucleated cell counts. Using immunoSEQ multiplex PCR, the repertoire was profiled, and TCRdb retains in-frame clones only, with some absent. Clonal size and the V and J genes are those of that table, whereas D and trimming came from the DNA. The sample has about 180,000 clones, roughly four fifths seen once. Germline assignment: CDR1 SGHTA and CDR2 FQGNSA. The V gene lost 1 base and the J gene lost 3 bases, with 10 bases spanning the gap. This CDR3 region has 15 residues. V gene TRBV7-2 combines with J gene TRBJ2-1, with a weak D call TRBD2 (6 bases). This clonotype was obtained from a human donor in a cohort sampled during active COVID-19. Sequences were obtained from peripheral blood. The CDR3 sequence: CASSLGGGGYNEQFF. In DNA, the CDR3 is TGTGCCAGCAGCTTAGGGGGAGGCGGCTACAATGAGCAGTTCTTC.